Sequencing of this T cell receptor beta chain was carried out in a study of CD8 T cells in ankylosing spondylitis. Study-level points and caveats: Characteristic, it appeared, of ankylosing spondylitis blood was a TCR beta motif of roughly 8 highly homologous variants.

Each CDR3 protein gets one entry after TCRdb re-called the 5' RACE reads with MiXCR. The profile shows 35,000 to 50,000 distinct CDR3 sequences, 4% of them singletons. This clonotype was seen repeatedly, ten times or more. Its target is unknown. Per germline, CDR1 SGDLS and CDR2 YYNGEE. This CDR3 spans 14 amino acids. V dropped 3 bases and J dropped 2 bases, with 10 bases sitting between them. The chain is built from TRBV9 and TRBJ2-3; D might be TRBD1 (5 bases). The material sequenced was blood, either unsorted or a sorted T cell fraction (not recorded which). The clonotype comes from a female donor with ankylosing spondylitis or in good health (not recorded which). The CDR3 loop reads CASSADRYTDTQYF. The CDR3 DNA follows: TGTGCCAGCAGCGCCGACAGATACACAGATACGCAGTATTTT.